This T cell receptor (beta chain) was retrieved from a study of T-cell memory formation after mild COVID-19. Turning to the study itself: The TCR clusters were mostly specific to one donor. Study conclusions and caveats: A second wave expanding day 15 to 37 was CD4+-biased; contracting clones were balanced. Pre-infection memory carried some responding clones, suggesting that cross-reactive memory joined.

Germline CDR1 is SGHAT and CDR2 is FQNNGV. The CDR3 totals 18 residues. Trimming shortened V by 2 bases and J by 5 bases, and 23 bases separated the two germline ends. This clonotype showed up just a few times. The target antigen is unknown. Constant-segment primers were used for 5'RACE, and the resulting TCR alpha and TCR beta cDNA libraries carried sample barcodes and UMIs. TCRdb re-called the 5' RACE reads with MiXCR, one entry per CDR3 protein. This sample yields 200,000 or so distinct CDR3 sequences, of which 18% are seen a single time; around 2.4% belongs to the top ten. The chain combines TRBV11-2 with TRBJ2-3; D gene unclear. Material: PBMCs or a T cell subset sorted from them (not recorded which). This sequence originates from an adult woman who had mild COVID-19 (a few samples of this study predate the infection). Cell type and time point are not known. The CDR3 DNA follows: TGTGCCAGCAGCTTATATGGCCCGGAGCGTCGGGTGGGAGATACGCAGTATTTT. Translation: CASSLYGPERRVGDTQYF.